This T cell receptor (beta chain) is drawn from a study of blood T cells in healthy people across ages. Study-wide findings and caveats: Higher diversity, along with more naive CD4+ cells, distinguished long-lived donors from aged donors.

In the case of this clonotype: Its target is not known.

With V trimmed by 7 bases and J by 4 bases, 5 bases remained unmatched. The length of the CDR3 is 13 residues. Looked up from germline, CDR1 is DFQATT and CDR2 is SNEGSKA (reference sequence). Together with a sample-barcoded 5' primer, a J-beta primer mix was included in a second PCR lasting about 7 to 12 cycles. TCRdb used MiXCR to reprocess the 5' RACE reads, holding one entry per CDR3 protein. The data contain about 730,000 distinct CDR3 sequences, roughly 47% of them singletons. Healthy Caucasians from Russia aged 6 to 90 served as donors. The receptor was isolated from an older woman in good health. Sequencing was carried out using blood. The chain combines TRBV20-1 with TRBJ1-5; 9 bases fit TRBD1. The CDR3 is CSGLGQGNQPQHF. The CDR3 DNA follows: TGCAGTGGCCTGGGACAGGGAAATCAGCCCCAGCATTTT.